A selection of T cell receptor beta chains follows, all from one sample in a study of response to subunit inactivated influenza vaccine. Using its own MiXCR run on the RT-PCR reads, TCRdb lists one record per CDR3 protein. The sample holds about 540,000 distinct CDR3 sequences, 20% to 25% seen once. These same records also appear under a second study, on T cells expressing NK-cell markers.

This specimen was CD4+ T cells sorted from PBMCs, taken roughly 12 days after vaccination. The receptors derive from a man in his fifties or sixties who received an inactivated influenza vaccine. The CDR3 runs from the conserved cysteine through the conserved F or W. D genes are given only for firm matches. Size is omitted from some rows. Given values are once, few, many or a class for expanded clones.

j_call clone_size v_call d_call cdr3_nt cdr3_aa
TRBJ2-7 few TRBV5-1 NA TGCGCCAGCAGCTTGAAGGGGTCCGACACCTACGAGCAGTACTTC CASSLKGSDTYEQYF
TRBJ2-7 NA TRBV6-1 NA TGTGCCAGCAGTGAATACCCTCCGGGGGTGCATGGACCCTACGAGCAGTACTTC CASSEYPPGVHGPYEQYF
TRBJ1-4 NA TRBV20-1 NA TGCAGTGCTAGGGGGTGGGGGCCCGCTAATGAAAAACTGTTTTTT CSARGWGPANEKLFF
TRBJ2-2 few TRBV3-1 NA TGTGCCAGCAGCCAGACGGCGTCCGGGGAGCTGTTTTTT CASSQTASGELFF
TRBJ1-2 NA TRBV27 TRBD1 TGTGCCAGCAGTTTGACGGGACAGATTTTCTATGGCTACACCTTC CASSLTGQIFYGYTF
TRBJ2-7 few TRBV20-1 NA TGCAGTGTCAGTAGGACGGCCCACTACGAGCAGTACTTC CSVSRTAHYEQYF
TRBJ2-7 many TRBV9 NA TGTGCCAGCAGCGTAGCGGGCGGAACAAACCACGAGCAGTACTTC CASSVAGGTNHEQYF
TRBJ2-1 many TRBV7-2 TRBD2 TGTGCCAGCAGCCCGACTAGCGGGAGGATTAATGAGCAGTTCTTC CASSPTSGRINEQFF
TRBJ2-7 NA TRBV11-2 TRBD1 TGTGCCAGCAGCTCCAATCGGGACAGCTCCTACGAGCAGTACTTC CASSSNRDSSYEQYF
TRBJ1-1 NA TRBV20-1 NA TGCAGTGCAAGAGACATGCACACTGAAGCTTTCTTT CSARDMHTEAFF
TRBJ2-7 many TRBV5-1 TRBD1 TGCGCCAGCAGCTTGGCCGGGGACAGGGCGTACGAGCAGTACTTC CASSLAGDRAYEQYF
TRBJ1-1 many TRBV5-1 NA TGCGCCAGCAGTTTTCAGGGTGACACTGAAGCTTTCTTT CASSFQGDTEAFF
TRBJ2-7 few TRBV5-1 TRBD1 TGCGCCAGCAGCTTGGTGGCGACAGGGAAAGGCGAGCAGTACTTC CASSLVATGKGEQYF
TRBJ2-7 NA TRBV9 NA TGTGCCAGCAGCGTAGATGGGAGCTCCTACGAGCAGTACTTC CASSVDGSSYEQYF
TRBJ2-1 many TRBV12-3/TRBV12-4 NA TGTGCCAGCAGTTTAGGGGATTTCTTATCGCAGTTCTTC CASSLGDFLSQFF
TRBJ1-5 many TRBV20-1 NA TGCAGTGCTAGGACACCGAGGGATCAGCCCCAGCATTTT CSARTPRDQPQHF
TRBJ2-1 NA TRBV15 NA TGTGCCACTGGACTCTTGGGCAGCTTCAATGAGCAGTTCTTC CATGLLGSFNEQFF
TRBJ2-7 NA TRBV7-9 TRBD1 TGTGCCAGCAGCGAAAGACAGGGGGCATACGAGCAGTACTTC CASSERQGAYEQYF
TRBJ2-1 few TRBV20-1 TRBD2 TGCAGCATAGCGGGGGGGGTTAATGAGCAGTTCTTC CSIAGGVNEQFF
TRBJ2-5 NA TRBV3-1 TRBD2 TGTGCCAGCAGCCCGATAAACAGCGGGACCGCCACGATAGGGGAGACCCAGTACTTC CASSPINSGTATIGETQYF
TRBJ2-3 many TRBV4-3 NA TGCGCCAGCAGCCAAGATCTAAGCCCGGGCACAGATACGCAGTATTTT CASSQDLSPGTDTQYF
TRBJ2-6 NA TRBV27 NA TGTGCCAGCAGTTTATCAACTGGGGCCAACGTCCTGACTTTC CASSLSTGANVLTF
TRBJ2-7 NA TRBV5-1 NA TGCGCCAGCAGTTCAGGGGAAGGCGAGCAGTACTTC CASSSGEGEQYF